Listed below are T cell receptor beta chains from one sample, sequenced in a study of T-cell reconstitution after alpha-beta-depleted transplantation in children. TCRdb reanalysed the PCR reads using MiXCR and keeps one entry per CDR3 protein. The repertoire holds just under 550,000 distinct CDR3 sequences, with 15% to 20% as singletons. This material consisted of PBMCs from the stem cell graft donor, taken from the stem cell graft. The receptors stem from a human donor who donated a stem cell graft to a child with acute lymphoblastic leukemia. Both conserved end residues are part of each CDR3. Fields, in order: clone size, D gene, J gene, V gene, CDR3 protein, CDR3 DNA. The D gene is left open where the match is weak. Only some rows state a clone size, as once, few, many or a class for expanded clones.

>once|TRBD2|TRBJ2-4|TRBV4-1
CASSQARTGVGGAKNIQYF
TGCGCCAGCAGCCAAGCTAGGACGGGAGTGGGGGGGGCCAAAAACATTCAGTACTTC
>few|.|TRBJ1-1|TRBV27
CASSLWAGNTEAFF
TGTGCCAGCAGTTTGTGGGCGGGGAACACTGAAGCTTTCTTT
>once|TRBD1|TRBJ1-5|TRBV27
CASSPTGERKPQHF
TGTGCCAGCAGTCCGACAGGGGAGAGGAAGCCCCAGCATTTT
>.|TRBD1|TRBJ1-2|TRBV15
CATSSPLMGQDNGYTF
TGTGCCACCAGCAGTCCTCTAATGGGACAGGACAATGGCTACACCTTC
>.|TRBD2|TRBJ2-7|TRBV27
CASSLIPSGRAKSYEQYF
TGTGCCAGCAGTTTAATTCCTAGCGGGAGGGCCAAATCCTACGAGCAGTACTTC
>.|.|TRBJ1-2|TRBV19
CASSIVPGLVYGYTF
TGTGCCAGTAGTATAGTCCCAGGGCTCGTCTATGGCTACACCTTC
>few|.|TRBJ1-2|TRBV7-8
CASSPPDFWGYTF
TGTGCCAGCAGCCCACCGGATTTTTGGGGCTACACCTTC
>few|TRBD2|TRBJ2-2|TRBV5-5
CASSAGLAGNTGELFF
TGTGCCAGCAGCGCCGGACTAGCGGGAAACACCGGGGAGCTGTTTTTT
>few|.|TRBJ2-1|TRBV11-2
CASSFTGGGGNEQFF
TGTGCCAGCAGCTTTACGGGCGGGGGCGGCAATGAGCAGTTCTTC
>once|.|TRBJ2-4|TRBV4-1
CASSQEQELLAKNIQYF
TGCGCCAGCAGCCAAGAACAGGAATTACTAGCCAAAAACATTCAGTACTTC
>.|.|TRBJ1-1|TRBV6-5
CASSYPTMNTEAFF
TGTGCCAGCAGTTACCCAACAATGAACACTGAAGCTTTCTTT
>few|.|TRBJ2-5|TRBV6-1
CASSDRGDSQETQYF
TGTGCCAGCAGTGACAGGGGGGATTCTCAAGAGACCCAGTACTTC
>.|.|TRBJ1-5|TRBV15
CATSRDPVWEEGGQPQHF
TGTGCCACCAGCAGAGATCCCGTCTGGGAGGAAGGGGGGCAGCCCCAGCATTTT
>.|.|TRBJ2-7|TRBV10-3
CAISESGFPTYEQYF
TGTGCCATCAGTGAGAGCGGCTTTCCCACCTACGAGCAGTACTTC
>few|.|TRBJ2-1|TRBV20-1
CSAKLLNEQFF
TGCAGTGCTAAGCTACTGAATGAGCAGTTCTTC
>.|.|TRBJ1-6|TRBV6-6
CASSYGSPLHF
TGTGCCAGCAGTTACGGCTCACCCCTCCACTTT
>.|TRBD2|TRBJ2-7|TRBV7-2
CASSLELADSYEQYF
TGTGCCAGCAGCTTAGAACTAGCGGACTCCTACGAGCAGTACTTC
>.|.|TRBJ2-3|TRBV15
CATRTSGTDTQYF
TGTGCCACCAGGACATCCGGCACAGATACGCAGTATTTT
>.|.|TRBJ2-3|TRBV19
CASGGPAISTDTQYF
TGTGCCAGTGGAGGGCCAGCGATTAGCACAGATACGCAGTATTTT
>few|.|TRBJ2-6|TRBV19
CASSIIPGGANVLTF
TGTGCCAGTAGTATAATCCCTGGGGGGGCCAACGTCCTGACTTTC
>few|.|TRBJ2-3|TRBV12-3/TRBV12-4
CASSHRDTQYF
TGTGCCAGCAGTCACCGAGATACGCAGTATTTT
>.|TRBD1|TRBJ1-5|TRBV12-3/TRBV12-4
CASSPQQGAQPQHF
TGTGCCAGCAGTCCCCAACAGGGGGCTCAGCCCCAGCATTTT
>.|.|TRBJ1-2|TRBV29-1
CSVLYEGYTF
TGCAGCGTTCTTTATGAAGGCTACACCTTC
>.|.|TRBJ2-5|TRBV18
CASSLDDRQETQYF
TGTGCCAGCTCACTTGATGACCGTCAAGAGACCCAGTACTTC
>.|.|TRBJ2-1|TRBV7-9
CASSLRGAHYNEQFF
TGTGCCAGCAGCTTACGAGGCGCTCACTACAATGAGCAGTTCTTC
>.|TRBD2|TRBJ2-1|TRBV12-3/TRBV12-4
CASTSPGLASNEQFF
TGTGCCAGCACTTCGCCGGGACTAGCTTCCAATGAGCAGTTCTTC
>few|.|TRBJ2-3|TRBV6-1
CASSPRTGRTDTQYF
TGTGCCAGCAGCCCACGGACTGGGCGCACAGATACGCAGTATTTT
>few|.|TRBJ1-4|TRBV5-1
CASSSLSATNEKLFF
TGCGCCAGCAGCTCCCTATCGGCAACTAATGAAAAACTGTTTTTT
>few|.|TRBJ1-5|TRBV20-1
CSAIDRLYSNQPQHF
TGCAGTGCGATAGACAGACTTTATAGCAATCAGCCCCAGCATTTT
>few|TRBD1|TRBJ2-5|TRBV7-3
CASRKQGIMVETQYF
TGTGCCAGCAGGAAACAGGGGATAATGGTAGAGACCCAGTACTTC
>few|TRBD2|TRBJ2-5|TRBV25-1
CASSESWGGISQTQYF
TGTGCCAGCAGTGAATCTTGGGGAGGGATTTCTCAGACCCAGTACTTC
>few|.|TRBJ2-1|TRBV12-3/TRBV12-4
CASSSGWGPAEQFF
TGTGCCAGCAGTTCCGGCTGGGGGCCGGCTGAGCAGTTCTTC
>few|.|TRBJ2-7|TRBV20-1
CSARERPGTLLYEQYF
TGCAGTGCTAGAGAGAGACCCGGGACTCTCCTCTACGAGCAGTACTTC
>.|TRBD1|TRBJ1-5|TRBV6-1
CASSEDRGLRQPQHF
TGTGCCAGCAGTGAGGACAGGGGGCTGAGGCAGCCCCAGCATTTT
>many|TRBD2|TRBJ2-3|TRBV7-6
CASSPTTSGSFDTQYF
TGTGCCAGCAGCCCAACCACTAGCGGGAGCTTTGATACGCAGTATTTT
>few|.|TRBJ2-5|TRBV5-5
CARGGSGDRETQYF
TGTGCCAGGGGGGGTTCTGGCGACCGGGAGACCCAGTACTTC
>.|TRBD1|TRBJ1-2|TRBV20-1
CSASVPGTGDYTF
TGCAGTGCTAGCGTTCCCGGGACAGGGGACTACACCTTC
>.|.|TRBJ2-5|TRBV5-5
CASPRDQETQYF
TGTGCCAGCCCTCGCGACCAAGAGACCCAGTACTTC
>.|.|TRBJ1-1|TRBV12-3/TRBV12-4
CASSFGQHGFEAFF
TGTGCCAGCAGTTTCGGGCAGCACGGTTTTGAAGCTTTCTTT
>.|TRBD1|TRBJ1-5|TRBV7-9
CASSSQGHTQPQHF
TGTGCCAGCAGCTCACAGGGGCATACTCAGCCCCAGCATTTT
>few|.|TRBJ2-7|TRBV5-1
CASSLIGTAYEQYF
TGCGCCAGCAGCTTGATAGGGACGGCCTACGAGCAGTACTTC
>.|TRBD1|TRBJ1-4|TRBV27
CASRLNRQGTNEKLFF
TGTGCCAGCAGGCTTAATCGACAGGGAACTAATGAAAAACTGTTTTTT
>few|.|TRBJ1-6|TRBV4-1
CASRVFGTDNSPLHF
TGCGCCAGCAGAGTTTTCGGGACGGATAATTCACCCCTCCACTTT
>.|.|TRBJ2-5|TRBV6-1
CASSRSRYQETQYF
TGTGCCAGCAGTCGCTCACGGTACCAAGAGACCCAGTACTTC
>few|TRBD1|TRBJ1-1|TRBV7-8
CASSSAGTGGTDTEAFF
TGTGCCAGCAGCTCAGCCGGGACAGGGGGCACAGACACTGAAGCTTTCTTT